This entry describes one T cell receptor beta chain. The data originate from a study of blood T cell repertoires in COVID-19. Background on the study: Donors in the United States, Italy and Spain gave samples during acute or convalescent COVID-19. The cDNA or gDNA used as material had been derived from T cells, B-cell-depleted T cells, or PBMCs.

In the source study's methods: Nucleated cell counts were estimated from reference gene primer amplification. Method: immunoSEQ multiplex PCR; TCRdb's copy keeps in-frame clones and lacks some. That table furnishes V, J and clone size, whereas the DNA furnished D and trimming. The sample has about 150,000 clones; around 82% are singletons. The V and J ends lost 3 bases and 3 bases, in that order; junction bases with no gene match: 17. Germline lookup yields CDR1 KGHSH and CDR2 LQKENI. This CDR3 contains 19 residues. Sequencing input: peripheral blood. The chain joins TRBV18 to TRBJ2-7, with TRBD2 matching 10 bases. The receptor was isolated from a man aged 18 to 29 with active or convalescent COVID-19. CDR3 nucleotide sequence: TGTGCCAGCTCACCTTCGCTTGGACCCTCCGGACTAGCGGTCTACGAGCAGTACTTC. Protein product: CASSPSLGPSGLAVYEQYF.